The 23 T cell receptor beta chains below were found in one sample sequenced in a study of T cells after yellow fever vaccination. TCRdb recomputed calls from the 5' RACE reads with MiXCR, one row per CDR3 protein. Among 250,000 to 300,000 distinct CDR3 sequences listed, about 5.2% were seen once. The sequences come from CD4+ T cells sorted from PBMCs, collected on the day of the yellow fever booster vaccination. Receptors were obtained from a man younger than 30 who received the YFV17D yellow fever vaccine.

The chain has TRBV29-1 and TRBJ1-3; weak D call: TRBD1 (5 bases). Per the germline V gene, CDR1 is SQVTM and CDR2 is ANQGSEA. The V end lost 4 bases, the J end lost 2 bases, and 9 bases lay between the germline ends. The CDR3 has 13 residues. The CDR3 loop reads CSVVTGAGNTIYF. DNA of the CDR3: TGCAGCGTTGTAACGGGGGCTGGAAACACCATATATTTT.

This clonotype was found many times. The chain is built from TRBV12-3 or TRBV12-4 and TRBJ2-5; 7 bases align to TRBD2. With 6 bases clipped from V and 6 bases from J, the junction kept 10 bases outside the gene matches. This CDR3 is built from 14 residues. The CDR3 bases are TGTGCCAGCAGACCCGTGGGGGGGAAAAAGACCCAGTACTTC. Its protein product is CASRPVGGKKTQYF.

This clonotype turned up a few times. The chain links TRBV6-5 to TRBJ1-1; TRBD1 aligns across 8 bases. Trimming removed 4 bases from V and 2 bases from J; junction bases left unmatched: 6. Per the germline V gene, CDR1 is MNHEY and CDR2 is SVGAGI. This CDR3 comprises 15 residues. The CDR3 nucleotides are TGTGCCAGCAGTTGGATGCCAGGGGGCAACACTGAAGCTTTCTTT. This translates into CASSWMPGGNTEAFF.

In its sample, this clonotype was seen a few times. V is TRBV11-3 and J is TRBJ2-3; D tentatively fits TRBD1 or TRBD2 (5 bases each). Germline V gene data show CDR1 as SGHNT and CDR2 as YENEEA. Trimming cost V 5 bases and J 4 bases, with 10 bases left between them. This CDR3 is built from 13 residues. CDR3: CASSPVGADTQYF. In nucleotides, the CDR3 is TGTGCCAGCAGCCCGGTGGGGGCAGATACGCAGTATTTT.

This clonotype has only a few counts. V usage is TRBV5-1 and J usage is TRBJ2-3; a possible D gene is TRBD2 (5 bases). V gave up 4 bases and J gave up 4 bases, with 10 bases separating them. The CDR3 contains 13 residues. Germline loops: CDR1 SGHRS, CDR2 YFSETQ. CDR3 sequence (DNA): TGCGCCAGCAGCGTGCGCGGGTCAGATACGCAGTATTTT. Its translation is CASSVRGSDTQYF.

This clonotype was counted between two and nine times. The rearrangement joins TRBV5-4 to TRBJ1-1; tentatively, D is TRBD1 (5 bases). CDR1 is SGHNT, CDR2 YYREEE, per germline (reference sequence). This CDR3 is built from 15 residues. V lost 3 bases and J lost 0, with 12 bases in between. This CDR3 is CASSSSTAMNTEAFF. The CDR3 coding sequence is TGTGCCAGCAGCTCCTCGACAGCCATGAACACTGAAGCTTTCTTT.

The chain has TRBV5-6 and TRBJ2-1; D possibly corresponds to TRBD2 (5 bases). Germline loops: CDR1 SGHDT, CDR2 YYEEEE. There are 18 residues in the CDR3. The V gene lost 2 bases and the J gene lost 2 bases, with 20 bases spanning the gap. CDR3 amino acids: CASSFPGGFASPYNEQFF. CDR3 DNA: TGTGCCAGCAGCTTTCCAGGAGGCTTCGCCTCCCCCTACAATGAGCAGTTCTTC. The whole variable domain, remainder taken from reference TRBV5-6 and TRBJ2-1, is DAGVTQSPTHLIKTRGQQVTLRCSPKSGHDTVSWYQQALGQGPQFIFQYYEEEERQRGNFPDRFSGHQFPNYSSELNVNALLLGDSALYLCASSFPGGFASPYNEQFFGPGTRLTVL.

This clonotype was found many times. This chain links TRBV6-6 with TRBJ2-3; 9 bases align to TRBD2. Germline values: CDR1 MNHNY, CDR2 SVGAGI (reference sequence). Losses at the gene ends were 6 bases for V and 6 bases for J; bases not matched to a gene: 10. CDR3 size: 15 residues. In DNA form, the CDR3 reads TGTGCCAGCAGGTCACTAGCGGGTGATTTGGATACGCAGTATTTT. It translates to CASRSLAGDLDTQYF.

This clonotype occurred a few times. The chain combines TRBV7-2 with TRBJ2-3; a weak D match, TRBD1 (6 bases). Germline V gene lookup returns CDR1 SGHTA and CDR2 FQGNSA. The length of the CDR3 is 13 residues. Trimming pared 4 bases from V and 11 bases from J, leaving 16 bases between. This CDR3 reads CASSSQGFTRQYF. In DNA, the CDR3 is TGTGCCAGCAGCTCCCAGGGGTTTACTCGGCAGTATTTT.

This clonotype was observed a handful of times. The rearrangement links TRBV4-1 to TRBJ1-6; D is unresolved. The CDR3 sequence is 17 residues long. V lost 3 bases to trimming and J lost 8 bases, with 20 bases between them. Germline-derived CDR1 and CDR2 are MGHRA and YSYEKL. For the CDR3, the DNA is TGCGCCAGCAGCCAGGGCCGAGCGCGCAGGCGGGATTCACCCCTCCACTTT. Translated, it gives CASSQGRARRRDSPLHF.

This clonotype was counted between two and nine times. The junction departs from the called germline gene at one end, perhaps through a read error. The chain carries TRBV18 and TRBJ1-3, with unresolved D. CDR1 is KGHSH and CDR2 is LQKENI in the germline V gene. The CDR3 sequence is 15 residues long. The CDR3 DNA is TGTGCCAGCTCGCCACAGCTCGACTCTGGAAACACCATATATTTT. It codes for CASSPQLDSGNTIYF.

This clonotype was picked up many times. V and J are TRBV29-1 and TRBJ1-2; a possible D gene is TRBD1 (6 bases). The CDR3 is made up of 10 amino acids. Germline V gives CDR1 SQVTM, CDR2 ANQGSEA. V gave up 6 bases and J gave up 13 bases, with 15 bases separating them. CDR3 DNA sequence: TGCAGCGTCTACCGGGACAAGTCCACCTTC. Amino acids: CSVYRDKSTF. Variable domain in full (rest from reference TRBV29-1 and TRBJ1-2): SAVISQKPSRDICQRGTSLTIQCQVDSQVTMMFWYRQQPGQSLTLIATANQGSEATYESGFVIDKFPISRPNLTFSTLTVSNMSPEDSSIYLCSVYRDKSTFGSGTRLTVV.

This clonotype was detected only a few times. The rearrangement links TRBV12-5 to TRBJ1-1, with 8 bases aligning to TRBD1. After removal of 7 bases from V and 1 base from J, the junction contained 5 bases not matched to a gene. The CDR3 extends over 14 amino acids. Germline CDR1 is LGHNT and CDR2 is FRNRAP. CDR3 loop: CASARQGTNTEAFF. CDR3 nucleotides: TGTGCTAGTGCCCGACAGGGGACGAACACTGAAGCTTTCTTT. Full variable domain (remainder filled in from reference TRBV12-5 and TRBJ1-1): DARVTQTPRHKVTEMGQEVTMRCQPILGHNTVFWYRQTMMQGLELLAYFRNRAPLDDSGMPKDRFSAEMPDATLATLKIQPSEPRDSAVYFCASARQGTNTEAFFGQGTRLTVV.

This clonotype was counted a few times. The rearrangement links TRBV5-5 to TRBJ2-2; 7 nucleotides agree with TRBD2. J was trimmed by 5 bases and V by 4 bases; bases with no gene match: 11. CDR3 length: 16 residues. CDR1 and CDR2 (germline): SGHKS, YYEKEE (reference sequence). CDR3 residues: CASSLRSSGGTGELFF. The CDR3 nucleotides read TGTGCCAGCAGCCTGAGGTCTAGCGGCGGTACCGGGGAGCTGTTTTTT.

This clonotype was recorded a few times. The chain uses TRBV7-9 and TRBJ2-7; 13 bases match TRBD2. This CDR3 has 16 amino acids. The V gene end was trimmed by 5 bases and the J gene end by 2 bases; junction bases not matched to a gene: 6. CDR1 and CDR2 (germline): SEHNR, FQNEAQ (reference sequence). The DNA for the CDR3 is TGTGCCAGCAGCCCGAGACTAGCGGGGGGCCCCTACGAGCAGTACTTC. This encodes CASSPRLAGGPYEQYF.

The chain joins TRBV30 to TRBJ1-1, with 7 bases fitting TRBD1. V shed 2 bases, J shed 0 bases, and the junction held 6 bases outside the gene matches. This CDR3 region has 15 residues. CDR1 is GTSNPN, CDR2 SVGIG, per germline (reference sequence). CDR3 DNA sequence: TGTGCCTGGAGTACTTCCGGGACAGTGAACACTGAAGCTTTCTTT. This gives the protein CAWSTSGTVNTEAFF.

The rearrangement joins TRBV12-3 or TRBV12-4 to TRBJ1-1; the D gene is possibly TRBD1 (5 bases). CDR3 size: 12 residues. Trimming shortened V by 5 bases and J by 11 bases, and 15 bases separated the two germline ends. CDR3 in amino acids: CASSLNGGVAFF. The CDR3 bases are TGTGCCAGCAGTCTTAATGGGGGTGTTGCTTTCTTT.

This clonotype was detected a few times. This chain joins TRBV11-2 and TRBJ1-6; 8 bases are shared with TRBD1. The ends lost 6 bases at V and 12 bases at J; junction bases unmatched: 10. In germline, CDR1 is SGHAT, CDR2 FQNNGV. This CDR3 region has 14 residues. The CDR3 region is CASSLDRVQRPLHF. In nucleotides, the CDR3 is TGTGCCAGCAGTCTGGACAGGGTCCAAAGACCCCTCCACTTT.

This clonotype has only a few counts. CDR3 protein: CASSVRGAGEDTQYF. The CDR3 region has the DNA TGTGCCAGCAGCGTCCGGGGGGCTGGGGAAGATACGCAGTATTTT. V is TRBV9 and J is TRBJ2-3; tentatively, D is TRBD2 (7 bases). Germline V lookup: CDR1 SGDLS, CDR2 YYNGEE. This CDR3 comprises 15 residues. Trimming shortened V by 2 bases and J by 5 bases, and 15 bases separated the two germline ends. Full variable domain (rest looked up from reference TRBV9 and TRBJ2-3): DSGVTQTPKHLITATGQRVTLRCSPRSGDLSVYWYQQSLDQGLQFLIQYYNGEERAKGNILERFSAQQFPDLHSELNLSSLELGDSALYFCASSVRGAGEDTQYFGPGTRLTVL.

This clonotype was picked up a small number of times. The chain recombines TRBV6-2 or TRBV6-3 with TRBJ2-5; D is uncertain. V was clipped by 2 bases and J by 5 bases, with 15 bases between them. This CDR3 spans 15 amino acids. Germline CDR1 MNHEY, CDR2 SVGEGT. CDR3: CASSYPRQFGETQYF. The CDR3, as DNA: TGTGCCAGCAGTTACCCAAGACAATTCGGGGAGACCCAGTACTTC.

This chain links TRBV5-1 with TRBJ1-1, with D unresolved. The V end was cut by 0 bases, the J end by 7 bases, with 10 bases between. CDR1 and CDR2 (germline): SGHRS, YFSETQ. The CDR3 length is 13 residues. The CDR3 is CASSLGVSVEAFF. CDR3 nucleotide sequence: TGCGCCAGCAGCTTGGGTGTTAGCGTTGAAGCTTTCTTT.

The chain joins TRBV6-1 to TRBJ2-5; 9 nucleotides align to TRBD2. The germline gives CDR1 MNHNS, CDR2 SASEGT. CDR3 size: 14 residues. V lost 3 bases, J lost 3 bases, and 2 bases stayed unmatched. The CDR3 loop reads CASSDGGGEETQYF. The CDR3 nucleotides read TGTGCCAGCAGTGACGGCGGGGGGGAAGAGACCCAGTACTTC.

The chain recombines TRBV5-1 with TRBJ2-1, with 11 bases matching TRBD2. Per the germline V gene, CDR1 is SGHRS and CDR2 is YFSETQ. J was trimmed by 7 bases and V by 0 bases; bases with no gene match: 9. CDR3 length: 17 amino acids. CDR3 sequence reads: CASSLGSSGGQRNEQFF. CDR3 bases: TGCGCCAGCAGCTTGGGGTCTAGCGGGGGGCAAAGGAATGAGCAGTTCTTC.